The 16 T cell receptor beta chains listed next were all sequenced from one sample in a study of early T cells in non-severe SARS-CoV-2 infection (dated by TCRdb to the early 2020s). Receptor libraries were prepared by 5' RACE. The listed sequencing device is NextSeq 500. The raw public data were reprocessed by TCRdb itself: fastp quality trimming at Q25, MiXCR clonotype calling, in-frame beta chains only. Rows matching on CDR3 protein sequence are summarized as one entry with the most common DNA and genes. Recorded for this sample are roughly 76,000 distinct CDR3 sequences; 12% of them occurred a single time. The leading ten clones occupy approximately 3.9% of the sample. The specimen sequenced was whole blood. The receptors were gathered from an adult who was a healthcare worker with PCR-confirmed SARS-CoV-2 infection or an uninfected control (not recorded which).

The V and J genes are TRBV5-1 and TRBJ2-7; TRBD1 aligns across 7 bases. The length of the CDR3 is 15 residues. With V trimmed by 5 bases and J by 5 bases, 13 bases remained unmatched. Germline lookup yields CDR1 SGHRS and CDR2 YFSETQ. The CDR3 DNA sequence: TGCGCCAGCAGTTTCCGGACAGGAAACGTGAACGAGCAGTACTTC. Translated: CASSFRTGNVNEQYF. Drawing the rest from reference TRBV5-1 and TRBJ2-7, the complete variable domain is KAGVTQTPRYLIKTRGQQVTLSCSPISGHRSVSWYQQTPGQGLQFLFEYFSETQRNKGNFPGRFSGRQFSNSRSEMNVSTLELGDSALYLCASSFRTGNVNEQYFGPGTRLTVT.

Only a few counts were recorded for this clonotype. Here the CDR3 DNA reads TGTGCCAGCAGCTCTGGACCCCTACGTGGCTACACCTTC. Encoded protein: CASSSGPLRGYTF. This chain uses TRBV7-2 with TRBJ1-2; D unresolved. The length of the CDR3 is 13 residues. Germline V gene sequence: CDR1 SGHTA, CDR2 FQGNSA. V lost 4 bases and J lost 7, with 13 bases in between.

This clonotype was found many times. This chain connects TRBV3-1 to TRBJ2-3; 12 nucleotides line up with TRBD2. The CDR3 covers 17 residues. The ends lost 3 bases at V and 6 bases at J; junction bases unmatched: 10. The germline CDR1 and CDR2 sequences are LGHDT and YNNKEL (reference sequence). As DNA, the CDR3 is TGTGCCAGCAGCCAGAAACCCGGGACTAGCGGGCCCGATACGCAGTATTTT. It codes for CASSQKPGTSGPDTQYF.

The chain carries TRBV29-1 and TRBJ2-1, with a tentative D call TRBD2 (6 bases). The germline V gene has CDR1 SQVTM and CDR2 ANQGSEA. With 3 bases removed from V and 12 bases from J, the gap between germline ends came to 21 bases. The CDR3 contains 14 residues. The CDR3 bases are TGCAGCGTTGACAGGGCTACCGCTCTCGGGGGGCAGTTCTTC. This sequence encodes CSVDRATALGGQFF.

The table lists this clonotype with many counts. The chain uses TRBV12-3 or TRBV12-4 and TRBJ2-7, with 12 bases that match TRBD1. This CDR3 contains 15 residues. V gave up 6 bases and J gave up 1 base; unmatched junction bases: 4. CDR3 sequence: CASRSGQGASYEQYF. In nucleotides, the CDR3 is TGTGCCAGCAGGTCGGGACAGGGGGCTTCCTACGAGCAGTACTTC.

This clonotype was counted many times. The rearrangement uses TRBV28 and TRBJ1-2; no clear D. Trimming removed 8 bases from V and 1 base from J, with 17 bases in between. Germline V CDR1 and CDR2: MDHEN, SYDVKM. CDR3 length equals 15 residues. As DNA, the CDR3 is TGTGCCAGCCAACGAGGGTCGACTATTAACTATGGCTACACCTTC. It specifies CASQRGSTINYGYTF.

Ten or more counts support this clonotype. The chain carries TRBV12-2 and TRBJ2-2; TRBD1 is taken as the D call from the table, unchecked against the DNA. TRBV12-2 is an annotated pseudogene. The CDR3 totals 20 residues. This CDR3 reads CASRLARDRENLNNTGELFF. The CDR3 region has the DNA TGTGCAAGTCGCTTAGCGAGGGACAGGGAAAACCTTAATAACACCGGGGAGCTGTTTTTT.

The CDR3 sequence is CASGNRQSYEQYF. The CDR3 DNA reads TGTGCTAGTGGTAACAGACAGTCCTACGAGCAGTACTTC. The rearrangement links TRBV12-5 to TRBJ2-7; tentative D call: TRBD1 (5 bases). CDR3 size: 13 residues. The germline gives CDR1 LGHNT, CDR2 FRNRAP. V was shortened by 5 bases and J by 1 base, with 9 bases between the two germline ends.

Ten or more counts support this clonotype. This rearrangement joins TRBV24-1 to TRBJ2-3, with D unresolved. Germline assignment: CDR1 KGHDR and CDR2 SFDVKD. The CDR3 has 16 residues. The V end lost 0 bases, the J end lost 2 bases, and 11 bases lay between the germline ends. CDR3 residues: CATSDLQFASTDTQYF. CDR3 bases: TGTGCCACCAGTGATTTGCAATTTGCTTCCACAGATACGCAGTATTTT.

This clonotype was counted once. The gene calls are TRBV28 and TRBJ2-7; no definite D call. The germline gives CDR1 MDHEN, CDR2 SYDVKM. Deletions cut 3 bases from V and 2 bases from J, with 8 bases between. The CDR3 runs 13 residues. Here the CDR3 reads CASSLVGTYEQYF. Written as DNA, the CDR3 is TGTGCCAGCAGTTTGGTAGGGACCTACGAGCAGTACTTC.

With regard to this clonotype: This clone may be a read error of a much larger clone one base away. The chain has TRBV12-3 or TRBV12-4 and TRBJ1-1, with D hard to call. CDR3 size: 13 residues. The CDR3 nucleotides are TGTTCCAGCACAGCTCTCTCGAACACTGAAGCTTTCTTT. It translates to CSSTALSNTEAFF.

This clonotype has more than one count but fewer than ten. The CDR3 sequence: CASSVDRGPLREQYF. For the CDR3, the DNA is TGTGCCAGCAGTGTGGACAGGGGGCCTCTACGCGAGCAGTACTTC. The chain employs TRBV28 and TRBJ2-7; 11 bases are a match to TRBD1. The CDR3 is 15 residues long. Germline trimming cut 5 bases from V and 6 bases from J; bases unmatched to any gene: 9. CDR1 and CDR2 (germline): MDHEN, SYDVKM.

This clonotype has at least ten counts. The J gene is TRBJ2-7, the V gene TRBV28, with no clear D. This CDR3 has 13 amino acids. The V end lost 8 bases, the J end lost 2 bases, and 13 bases lay between the germline ends. Per germline, CDR1 MDHEN and CDR2 SYDVKM. CDR3 DNA: TGTGCCAGCTCGCTGGGTTCGACCTACGAGCAGTACTTC. Protein product: CASSLGSTYEQYF.

This clonotype occurred many times. The genes are TRBV12-3 or TRBV12-4 and TRBJ2-5; 15 bases agree with TRBD2. V shed 5 bases and J 3 bases; nucleotides not matched to a gene: 4. The CDR3 is made up of 16 amino acids. This CDR3 reads CASSPGLAGGKETQYF. DNA for the CDR3: TGTGCCAGCAGTCCCGGACTAGCGGGAGGGAAAGAGACCCAGTACTTC.

The CDR3 reads CASSSGWGSGELFF. The CDR3 nucleotides read TGTGCCAGCAGCTCAGGGTGGGGGTCCGGGGAGCTGTTTTTT. The chain combines TRBV11-3 with TRBJ2-2; the D gene could be TRBD1 or TRBD2 (5 bases each). The germline V and J ends were trimmed by 4 bases and 6 bases, with 12 bases remaining between them. Germline loops: CDR1 SGHNT, CDR2 YENEEA. This CDR3 is built from 14 residues.

This clonotype was observed a handful of times. The rearrangement joins TRBV12-3 or TRBV12-4 to TRBJ2-7, with D possibly being TRBD2 (5 bases). Deletions cut 5 bases from V and 0 bases from J, with 11 bases between. CDR3 length equals 14 residues. CDR3 sequence reads: CASSQTRVSYEQYF. DNA for the CDR3: TGTGCCAGCAGTCAAACTAGGGTCTCCTACGAGCAGTACTTC.